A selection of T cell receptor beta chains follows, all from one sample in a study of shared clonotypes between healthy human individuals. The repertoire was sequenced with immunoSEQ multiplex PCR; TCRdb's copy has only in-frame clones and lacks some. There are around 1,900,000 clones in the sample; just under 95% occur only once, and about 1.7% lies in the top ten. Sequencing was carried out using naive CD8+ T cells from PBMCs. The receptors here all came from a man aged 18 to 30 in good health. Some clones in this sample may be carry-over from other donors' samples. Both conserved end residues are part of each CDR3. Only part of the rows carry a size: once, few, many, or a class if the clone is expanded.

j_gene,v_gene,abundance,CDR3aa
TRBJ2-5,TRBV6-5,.,CASRRGWGETQYF
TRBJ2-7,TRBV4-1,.,CASSQDRQNYEQYF
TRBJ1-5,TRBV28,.,CASSQRQGIQPQHF
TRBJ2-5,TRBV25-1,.,CASSGFGETQYF
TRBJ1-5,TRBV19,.,CASTPSGRPRLNQPQHF
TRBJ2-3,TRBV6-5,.,CASSYAGSTDTQYF
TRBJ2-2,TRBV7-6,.,CASSFGPPGTDTGELFF
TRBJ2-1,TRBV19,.,CASSIGGFAGNEQFF
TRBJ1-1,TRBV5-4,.,CASTSGYEAFF
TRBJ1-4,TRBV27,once,CASSLLPGQGANEKLFF
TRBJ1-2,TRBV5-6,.,CASSLGYGYTF
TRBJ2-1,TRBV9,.,CASSSRLAPSYNEQFF
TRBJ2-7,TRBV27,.,CASSTRQGPQYEQYF
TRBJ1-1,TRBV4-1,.,CASSQVSVNTEAFF
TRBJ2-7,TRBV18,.,CASSPGTGGSYEQYF
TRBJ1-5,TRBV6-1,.,CASSEYGDRDQPQHF
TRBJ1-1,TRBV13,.,CASSFRNTEAFF